The rows below give T cell receptor beta chains drawn from one sample of a study of human T cells and chemical hapten exposure. MiXCR, applied by TCRdb to the RACE reads, yields one record per CDR3 protein. The sample yields fewer than 60,000 distinct CDR3 sequences, around 9.3% seen once. The sample here was whole blood, taken in connection with sensitization to the hapten diphenylcyclopropenone (DPC). These receptor sequences come from a woman aged 45-65 years with alopecia areata. Some clones in this sample may be carry-over from other donors' samples. Both conserved end residues are part of each CDR3. A D gene is named only where the DNA matches it firmly.

d_call: -
j_call: TRBJ2-1
v_call: TRBV20-1
cdr3_aa: CSASISAGRLMVF

d_call: -
j_call: TRBJ1-5
v_call: TRBV7-2
cdr3_aa: CASSLDPGLLQPQHF

d_call: TRBD1
j_call: TRBJ2-1
v_call: TRBV11-2
cdr3_aa: CASSFRTGGQNEQFF

d_call: TRBD1
j_call: TRBJ2-7
v_call: TRBV29-1
cdr3_aa: CSVQGRDRGFYEQYF

d_call: -
j_call: TRBJ1-5
v_call: TRBV6-5
cdr3_aa: CASRALRNQPQHF

d_call: -
j_call: TRBJ2-4
v_call: TRBV2
cdr3_aa: CASREAKNIQYF

d_call: -
j_call: TRBJ2-3
v_call: TRBV5-6
cdr3_aa: CASSLGGDTQYF

d_call: -
j_call: TRBJ1-3
v_call: TRBV7-2
cdr3_aa: CASSLSFAGTGNTIYF

d_call: -
j_call: TRBJ2-7
v_call: TRBV5-6
cdr3_aa: CASSSDLFGVYEQYF

d_call: -
j_call: TRBJ1-1
v_call: TRBV6-6
cdr3_aa: CASSTTGIGIEAFF

d_call: -
j_call: TRBJ2-1
v_call: TRBV7-8
cdr3_aa: CASSLFDEQFF

d_call: TRBD1
j_call: TRBJ1-1
v_call: TRBV5-5
cdr3_aa: CASSSTGGFAEAFF

d_call: -
j_call: TRBJ1-5
v_call: TRBV18
cdr3_aa: CASSPQGLRSNQPQHF

d_call: TRBD1
j_call: TRBJ1-4
v_call: TRBV4-2
cdr3_aa: CASRQGPTGGGGEKLFF

d_call: TRBD1
j_call: TRBJ1-5
v_call: TRBV29-1
cdr3_aa: CSVDDGTVGQPQHF

d_call: -
j_call: TRBJ2-3
v_call: TRBV12-3/TRBV12-4
cdr3_aa: CASSSERPLPSDTQYF

d_call: -
j_call: TRBJ1-1
v_call: TRBV2
cdr3_aa: CASSETGPTEAFF

d_call: -
j_call: TRBJ2-7
v_call: TRBV29-1
cdr3_aa: CSVVGSYEQYF

d_call: -
j_call: TRBJ2-5
v_call: TRBV11-2
cdr3_aa: CASSLAALPQETQYF

d_call: -
j_call: TRBJ2-4
v_call: TRBV19
cdr3_aa: CASSPGTVGNIQYF

d_call: -
j_call: TRBJ1-1
v_call: TRBV18
cdr3_aa: CASSPAKGTNTEAFF

d_call: -
j_call: TRBJ1-2
v_call: TRBV11-2
cdr3_aa: CASSLDSENYGYTF

d_call: TRBD2
j_call: TRBJ2-1
v_call: TRBV29-1
cdr3_aa: CSVTTLAGGPSEQFF

d_call: TRBD1
j_call: TRBJ2-2
v_call: TRBV2
cdr3_aa: CASGRTGGMGTGELLF